The 5 T cell receptor beta chains below were found in one sample sequenced in a study of metastatic and nonmetastatic thyroid tumors. TCRdb reanalyzed the PCR reads via MiXCR. The table shows about 23,000 clones, with approximately 30% occurring only once. Thyroid surgery had not been preceded by any treatment in any patient. Material for sequencing was tumor tissue. These receptors originate from a female donor with papillary thyroid cancer or a benign thyroid nodule (not recorded which). Some clones in this sample may be carry-over from other donors' samples.

This clone is labeled as medium-sized. This chain connects TRBV12-3 or TRBV12-4 to TRBJ1-2; D is unclear. With 1 base removed from V and 3 bases from J, the gap between germline ends came to 6 bases. This CDR3 has 13 amino acids. The CDR3 sequence: CASSLEIYYGYTF. The DNA for the CDR3 is TGTGCCAGCAGTTTAGAGATCTACTATGGCTACACCTTC.

The genes are TRBV28 and TRBJ2-1, with TRBD2 matching 12 bases. The CDR3 is 16 amino acids. Germline CDR1 MDHEN, CDR2 SYDVKM. J was trimmed by 11 bases and V by 6 bases; bases with no gene match: 14. The CDR3 bases are TGTGCCAGCAGCTCGAAAGTAACGGGACTAGCGGGCCAGCAGTTCTTC. Amino acids: CASSSKVTGLAGQQFF.

This clone was counted a few times. The V gene is TRBV5-6, the J gene TRBJ1-4; D uncertain. In germline, CDR1 is SGHDT, CDR2 YYEEEE. The CDR3 is made up of 16 amino acids. Trimming took 0 bases from V and 6 from J, leaving 15 bases between them. CDR3 region: CASSLAPGPGDEKLFF. The CDR3, as DNA: TGTGCCAGCAGCTTGGCCCCGGGTCCCGGGGATGAAAAACTGTTTTTT.

This clone was recorded at least ten times. This may be a read error, as it is one base from a much larger clone. Different DNA sequences within this sample yield the same CDR3. The chain combines TRBV19 with TRBJ1-6; D is unresolved. Germline V lookup: CDR1 LNHDA, CDR2 SQIVND (reference sequence). The CDR3 is 16 residues long. The CDR3 DNA reads as TGTGCCAGTAGTATACGGAGGGCCCCCGGGAATTCACCCCTCCACTTC. It yields the protein CASSIRRAPGNSPLHF.

This clone is medium-sized by share. The chain recombines TRBV4-1 with TRBJ1-6; no firm D call. Between the trimmed V and J ends, which lost 4 bases and 0 bases, there was a span of 13 bases. CDR1 is MGHRA and CDR2 is YSYEKL in the germline V gene. CDR3 length: 17 amino acids. The DNA of the CDR3 is TGCGCCAGCAGCCTAGGGCCAATTAGCTCCTATAATTCACCCCTCCACTTT. It codes for CASSLGPISSYNSPLHF.